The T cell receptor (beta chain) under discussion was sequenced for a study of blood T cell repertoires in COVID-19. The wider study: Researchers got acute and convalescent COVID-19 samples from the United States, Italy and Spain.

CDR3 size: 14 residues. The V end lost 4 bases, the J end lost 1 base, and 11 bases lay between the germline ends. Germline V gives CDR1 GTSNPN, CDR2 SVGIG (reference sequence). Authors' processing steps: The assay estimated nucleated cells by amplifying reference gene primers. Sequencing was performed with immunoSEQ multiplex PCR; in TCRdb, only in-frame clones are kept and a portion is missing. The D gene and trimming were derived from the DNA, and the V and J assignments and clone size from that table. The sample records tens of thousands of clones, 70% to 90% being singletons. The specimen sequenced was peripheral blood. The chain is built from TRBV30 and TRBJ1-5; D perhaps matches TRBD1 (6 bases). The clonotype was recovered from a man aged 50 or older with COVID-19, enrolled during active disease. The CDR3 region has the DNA TGTGCCTGGACGCCGGGACAAAGCAATCAGCCCCAGCATTTT. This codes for CAWTPGQSNQPQHF.